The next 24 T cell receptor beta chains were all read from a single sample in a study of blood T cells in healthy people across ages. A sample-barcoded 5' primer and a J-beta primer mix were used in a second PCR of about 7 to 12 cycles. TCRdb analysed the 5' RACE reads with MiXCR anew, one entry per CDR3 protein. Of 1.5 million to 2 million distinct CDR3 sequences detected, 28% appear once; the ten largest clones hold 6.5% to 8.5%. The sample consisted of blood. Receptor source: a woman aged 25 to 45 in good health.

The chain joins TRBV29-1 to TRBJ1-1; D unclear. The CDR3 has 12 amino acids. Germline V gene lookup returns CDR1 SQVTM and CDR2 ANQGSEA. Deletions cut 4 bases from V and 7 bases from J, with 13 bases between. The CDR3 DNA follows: TGCAGCGTTGCACCTAGTAGTATTGAAGCTTTCTTT. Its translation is CSVAPSSIEAFF.

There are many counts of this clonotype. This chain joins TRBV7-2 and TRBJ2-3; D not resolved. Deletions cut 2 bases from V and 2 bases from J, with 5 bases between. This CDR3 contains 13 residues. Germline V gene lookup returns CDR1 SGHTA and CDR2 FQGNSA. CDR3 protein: CASSLSYTDTQYF. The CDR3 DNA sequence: TGTGCCAGCAGCTTATCCTACACAGATACGCAGTATTTT.

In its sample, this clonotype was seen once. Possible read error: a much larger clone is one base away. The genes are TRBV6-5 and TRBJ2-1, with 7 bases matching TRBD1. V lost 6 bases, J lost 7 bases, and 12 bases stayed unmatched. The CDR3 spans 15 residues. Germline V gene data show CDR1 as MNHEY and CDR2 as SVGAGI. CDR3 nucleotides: TGTGCCAGCAGCCGAGGACAGGCAAGCCCAAATGAGCAGTTCTTC. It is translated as CASSRGQASPNEQFF.

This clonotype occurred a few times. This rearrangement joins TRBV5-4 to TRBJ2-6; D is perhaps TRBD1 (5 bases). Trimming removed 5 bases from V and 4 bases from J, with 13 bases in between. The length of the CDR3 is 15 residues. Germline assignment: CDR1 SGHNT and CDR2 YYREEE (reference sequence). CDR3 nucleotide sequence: TGTGCCAGCAGACCAGGGCGAACCGGGGCCAACGTCCTGACTTTC. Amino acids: CASRPGRTGANVLTF.

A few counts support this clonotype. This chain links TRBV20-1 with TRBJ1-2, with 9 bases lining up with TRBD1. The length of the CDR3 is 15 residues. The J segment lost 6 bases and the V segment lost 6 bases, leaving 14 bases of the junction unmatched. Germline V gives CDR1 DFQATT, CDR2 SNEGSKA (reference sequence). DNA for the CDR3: TGCAGTGCCACCCACCTGGACAGGGGAATGCATGGCTACACCTTC. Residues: CSATHLDRGMHGYTF.

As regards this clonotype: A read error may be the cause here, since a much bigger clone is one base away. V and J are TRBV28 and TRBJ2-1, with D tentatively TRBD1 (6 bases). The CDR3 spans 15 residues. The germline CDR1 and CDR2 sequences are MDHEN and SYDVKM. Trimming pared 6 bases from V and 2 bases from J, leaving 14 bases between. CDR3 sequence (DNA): TGTGCCAGCAGCCAAAGGGGACAAACCTACAATGAGCAGTTCTTC. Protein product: CASSQRGQTYNEQFF. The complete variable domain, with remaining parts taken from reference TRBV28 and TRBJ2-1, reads DVKVTQSSRYLVKRTGEKVFLECVQDMDHENMFWYRQDPGLGLRLIYFSYDVKMKEKGDIPEGYSVSREKKERFSLILESASTNQTSMYLCASSQRGQTYNEQFFGPGTRLTVL.

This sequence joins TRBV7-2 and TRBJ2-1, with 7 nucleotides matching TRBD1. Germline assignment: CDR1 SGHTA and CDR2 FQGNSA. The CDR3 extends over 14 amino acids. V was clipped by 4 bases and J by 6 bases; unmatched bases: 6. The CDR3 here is CASSWGQSTNEQFF. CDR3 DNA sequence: TGTGCCAGCAGCTGGGGACAGTCGACCAATGAGCAGTTCTTC.

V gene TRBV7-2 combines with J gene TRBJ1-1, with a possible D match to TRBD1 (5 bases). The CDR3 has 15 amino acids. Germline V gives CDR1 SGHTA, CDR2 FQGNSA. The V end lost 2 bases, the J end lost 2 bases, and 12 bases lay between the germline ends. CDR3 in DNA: TGTGCCAGCAGCTTAAAGGGGAGATTTAACACTGAAGCTTTCTTT. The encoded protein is CASSLKGRFNTEAFF.

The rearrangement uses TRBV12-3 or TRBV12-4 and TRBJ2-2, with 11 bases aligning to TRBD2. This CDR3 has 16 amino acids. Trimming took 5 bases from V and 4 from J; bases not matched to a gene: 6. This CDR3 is CASSPTSGGRTGELFF. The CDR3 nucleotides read TGTGCCAGCAGTCCCACTAGCGGGGGACGCACCGGGGAGCTGTTTTTT.

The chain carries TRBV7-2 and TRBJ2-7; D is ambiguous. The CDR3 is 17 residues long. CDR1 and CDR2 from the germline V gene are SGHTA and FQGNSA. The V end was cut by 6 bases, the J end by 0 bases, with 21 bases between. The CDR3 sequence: CASSRKRTAFDSYEQYF. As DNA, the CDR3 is TGTGCCAGCAGTCGGAAGAGGACGGCCTTCGACTCCTACGAGCAGTACTTC.

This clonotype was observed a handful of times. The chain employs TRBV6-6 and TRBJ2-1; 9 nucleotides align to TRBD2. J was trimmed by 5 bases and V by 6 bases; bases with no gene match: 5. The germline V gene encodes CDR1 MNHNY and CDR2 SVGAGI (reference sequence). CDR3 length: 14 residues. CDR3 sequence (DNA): TGTGCCAGCAGGATGAGCGGGAGGAACAATGAGCAGTTCTTC. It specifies CASRMSGRNNEQFF.

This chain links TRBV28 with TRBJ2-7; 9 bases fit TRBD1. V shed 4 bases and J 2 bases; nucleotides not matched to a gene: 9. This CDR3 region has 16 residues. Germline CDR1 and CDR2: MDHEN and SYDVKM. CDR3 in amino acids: CASSSITGGSPYEQYF. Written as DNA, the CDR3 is TGTGCCAGCAGTTCCATCACAGGGGGCTCCCCCTACGAGCAGTACTTC.

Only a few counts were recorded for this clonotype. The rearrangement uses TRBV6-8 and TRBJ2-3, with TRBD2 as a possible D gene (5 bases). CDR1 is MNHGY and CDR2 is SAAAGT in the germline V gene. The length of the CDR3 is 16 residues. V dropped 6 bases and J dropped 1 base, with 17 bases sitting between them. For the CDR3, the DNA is TGTGCCAGCAGCTGGGTGAGGAGGACCCGCACAGATACGCAGTATTTT. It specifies CASSWVRRTRTDTQYF.

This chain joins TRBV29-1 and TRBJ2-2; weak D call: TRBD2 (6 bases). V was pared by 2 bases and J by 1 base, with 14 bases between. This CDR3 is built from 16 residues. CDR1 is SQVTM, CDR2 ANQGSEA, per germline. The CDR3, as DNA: TGCAGCGTTGAACTAAAGGGACTTAGGAACACCGGGGAGCTGTTTTTT. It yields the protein CSVELKGLRNTGELFF.

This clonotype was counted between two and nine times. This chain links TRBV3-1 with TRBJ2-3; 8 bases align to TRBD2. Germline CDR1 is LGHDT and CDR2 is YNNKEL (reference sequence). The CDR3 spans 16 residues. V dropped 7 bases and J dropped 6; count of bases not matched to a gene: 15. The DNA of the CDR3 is TGTGCCAGCACCGACGGGGGAGCGGGAGTTTCGGATACGCAGTATTTT. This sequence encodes CASTDGGAGVSDTQYF.

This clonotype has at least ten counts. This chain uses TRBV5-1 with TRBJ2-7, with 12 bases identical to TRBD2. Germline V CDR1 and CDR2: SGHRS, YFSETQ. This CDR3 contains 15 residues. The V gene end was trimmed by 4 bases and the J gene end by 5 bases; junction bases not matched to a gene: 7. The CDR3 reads CASSVSTSGSDEQYF. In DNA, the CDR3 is TGCGCCAGCAGCGTCTCGACTAGCGGGAGCGACGAGCAGTACTTC.

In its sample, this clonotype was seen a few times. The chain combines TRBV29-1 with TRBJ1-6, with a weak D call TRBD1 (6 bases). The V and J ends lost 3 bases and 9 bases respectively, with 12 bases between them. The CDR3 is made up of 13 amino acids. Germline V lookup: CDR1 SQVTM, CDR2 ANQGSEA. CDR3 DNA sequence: TGCAGCGTTGATGAGGGGGGAGCTTCACCCCTCCACTTT. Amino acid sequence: CSVDEGGASPLHF.

The CDR3 sequence: CASSQDRPGSSSYEQYF. CDR3 DNA sequence: TGCGCCAGCAGCCAAGATCGTCCGGGCTCAAGCTCCTACGAGCAGTACTTC. V usage is TRBV4-1 and J usage is TRBJ2-7, with D uncertain. Trimming took 0 bases from V and 0 from J, leaving 15 bases between them. This CDR3 spans 17 amino acids. CDR1 is MGHRA and CDR2 is YSYEKL in the germline V gene.

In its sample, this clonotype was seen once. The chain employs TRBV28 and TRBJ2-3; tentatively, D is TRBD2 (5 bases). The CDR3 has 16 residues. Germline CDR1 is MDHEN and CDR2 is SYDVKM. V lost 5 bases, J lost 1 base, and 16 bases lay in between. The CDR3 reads CASSTLWGEGTDTQYF. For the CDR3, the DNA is TGTGCCAGCAGTACCCTCTGGGGAGAGGGCACAGATACGCAGTATTTT.

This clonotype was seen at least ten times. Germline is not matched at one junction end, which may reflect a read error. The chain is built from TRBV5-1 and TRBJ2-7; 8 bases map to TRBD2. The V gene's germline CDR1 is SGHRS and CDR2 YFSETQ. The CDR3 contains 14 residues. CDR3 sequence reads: CASSGSGGSYEQYF. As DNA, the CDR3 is TGTGCCAGCAGTGGGAGCGGGGGATCCTACGAGCAGTACTTC.

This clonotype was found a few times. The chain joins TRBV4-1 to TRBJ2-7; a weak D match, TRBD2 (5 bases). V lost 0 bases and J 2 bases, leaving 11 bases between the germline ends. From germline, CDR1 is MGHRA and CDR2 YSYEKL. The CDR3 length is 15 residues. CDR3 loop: CASSQDFREPYEQYF. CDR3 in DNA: TGCGCCAGCAGCCAAGATTTCCGGGAACCCTACGAGCAGTACTTC.

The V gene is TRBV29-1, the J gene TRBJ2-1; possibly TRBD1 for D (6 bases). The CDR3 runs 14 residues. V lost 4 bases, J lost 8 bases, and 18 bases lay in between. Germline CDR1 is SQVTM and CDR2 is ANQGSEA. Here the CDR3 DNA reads TGCAGCGTTGCCGGGACCGATAAGGGGGATGAGCAGTTCTTC. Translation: CSVAGTDKGDEQFF.

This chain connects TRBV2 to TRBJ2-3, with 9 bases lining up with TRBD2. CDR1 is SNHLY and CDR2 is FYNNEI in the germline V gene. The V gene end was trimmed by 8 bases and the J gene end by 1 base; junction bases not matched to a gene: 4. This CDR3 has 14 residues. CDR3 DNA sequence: TGTGCCAGCGTTAGCGGGGGACGCACAGATACGCAGTATTTT. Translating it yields CASVSGGRTDTQYF.

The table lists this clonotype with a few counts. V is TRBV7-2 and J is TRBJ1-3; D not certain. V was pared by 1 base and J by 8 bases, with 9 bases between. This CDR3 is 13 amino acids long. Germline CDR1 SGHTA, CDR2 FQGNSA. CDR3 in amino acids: CASSLDKAYTIYF. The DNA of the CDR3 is TGTGCCAGCAGCTTAGACAAGGCCTACACCATATATTTT.